Shown below are 14 T cell receptor beta chains from a single sample sequenced in a study of T-cell memory formation after mild COVID-19. TCRdb reanalysed the 5' RACE reads using MiXCR and keeps one entry per CDR3 protein. The sample has fewer than 350,000 distinct CDR3 sequences; around 15% are singletons. The sample taken for sequencing was PBMCs or a T cell subset sorted from them (not recorded which). The receptors shown here come from a man between 18 and 29 years old who had mild COVID-19 (a few samples of this study predate the infection). Cell type and time point are not known.

This clonotype was found many times. V and J are TRBV20-1 and TRBJ2-1, with D tentatively TRBD1 or TRBD2 (5 bases each). V gave up 1 base and J gave up 6 bases, with 13 bases separating them. In germline, CDR1 is DFQATT, CDR2 SNEGSKA (reference sequence). There are 14 residues in the CDR3. The CDR3 region is CSARVGTVLNEQFF. The CDR3 DNA sequence: TGCAGTGCTAGAGTGGGGACCGTTCTCAATGAGCAGTTCTTC.

The CDR3 reads CASSAQGAAGNTIYF. CDR3 coding DNA: TGTGCCAGCAGCGCGCAGGGGGCGGCGGGAAACACCATATATTTT. The gene calls are TRBV9 and TRBJ1-3, with 8 bases identical to TRBD1. The CDR3 totals 15 residues. Germline loops: CDR1 SGDLS, CDR2 YYNGEE. The ends lost 3 bases at V and 4 bases at J; junction bases unmatched: 6.

The CDR3 DNA reads TGTGCCAGCAGTTTTACAGGGATTAATACTGAAGCTTTCTTT. Protein product: CASSFTGINTEAFF. The chain couples TRBV12-3 or TRBV12-4 to TRBJ1-1, with D possibly being TRBD1 (6 bases). The CDR3 is 14 amino acids. V was pared by 3 bases and J by 5 bases, with 13 bases between.

This clonotype has more than one count but fewer than ten. The chain recombines TRBV5-8 with TRBJ2-7; the match to TRBD1 covers 9 bases. The V segment lost 3 bases and the J segment 0 bases; nucleotides outside the gene matches: 13. The CDR3 consists of 18 residues. Germline loops: CDR1 SGHTS, CDR2 YDEGEE. The CDR3 nucleotides are TGTGCCAGCAGCTGCCCGGGACAGGGAGGACTACTCTCCTACGAGCAGTACGTC. It codes for CASSCPGQGGLLSYEQYV.

This clonotype was found many times. This sequence joins TRBV7-3 and TRBJ2-3, with a possible D match to TRBD2 (7 bases). The CDR3 consists of 16 residues. Trimming cost V 4 bases and J 3 bases, with 17 bases left between them. CDR1 and CDR2 from the germline V gene are SGHTA and FQGTGA. The CDR3 sequence: CASSSWGGGSTDTQYF. The CDR3 DNA sequence: TGTGCCAGCAGCTCCTGGGGGGGCGGGTCTACAGATACGCAGTATTTT.

This chain links TRBV12-3 or TRBV12-4 with TRBJ2-2; 9 positions match TRBD1. Unmatched junction bases numbered 8, after V lost 6 bases and J lost 6 bases. CDR3 size: 15 residues. The CDR3 DNA sequence: TGTGCCAGCAGCCCGGGGACAGGGTTGCCCGGGGAGCTGTTTTTT. Protein: CASSPGTGLPGELFF.

This clonotype was recorded at least ten times. The V call is TRBV7-9, the J call TRBJ2-1, with a weak D call TRBD2 (5 bases). The germline V gene encodes CDR1 SEHNR and CDR2 FQNEAQ (reference sequence). The CDR3 is 15 residues long. V lost 1 base and J 5 bases, leaving 12 bases between the germline ends. The CDR3 reads CASSLVASNHNEQFF. The CDR3 bases are TGTGCCAGCAGCTTAGTGGCTAGCAACCACAATGAGCAGTTCTTC.

This clonotype has just a few counts. This rearrangement joins TRBV9 to TRBJ2-3, with 7 positions matching TRBD2. The V gene end was trimmed by 0 bases and the J gene end by 3 bases; junction bases not matched to a gene: 4. The CDR3 has 15 residues. Looked up from germline, CDR1 is SGDLS and CDR2 is YYNGEE. The CDR3 coding sequence is TGTGCCAGCAGCGTAGATGAGCGGGATACAGATACGCAGTATTTT. This gives the protein CASSVDERDTDTQYF.

This clonotype was counted many times. V and J are TRBV29-1 and TRBJ2-3; D is unresolved. V lost 5 bases to trimming and J lost 4 bases, with 16 bases between them. Germline CDR1 SQVTM, CDR2 ANQGSEA. This CDR3 has 14 residues. This CDR3 reads CSVNVANPADTQYF. In nucleotides, the CDR3 is TGCAGCGTTAATGTGGCCAACCCGGCAGATACGCAGTATTTT.

This chain links TRBV5-1 with TRBJ2-7; the D gene is possibly TRBD2 (5 bases). CDR1 and CDR2 (germline): SGHRS, YFSETQ. This CDR3 contains 14 residues. V lost 0 bases, J lost 3 bases, and 10 bases lay in between. The CDR3 DNA sequence: TGCGCCAGCAGCTTGGTCGTAGCGAACTACGAGCAGTACTTC. This codes for CASSLVVANYEQYF.

This clonotype was seen more than once but under ten times. This chain joins TRBV5-5 and TRBJ1-5; D is undetermined. Trimming took 1 base from V and 6 from J, leaving 14 bases between them. The CDR3 loop spans 15 amino acids. CDR1 and CDR2 (germline): SGHKS, YYEKEE (reference sequence). The CDR3 loop reads CASSLSPWASQPQHF. DNA of the CDR3: TGTGCCAGCAGCTTGTCGCCCTGGGCAAGTCAGCCCCAGCATTTT.

The chain uses TRBV7-2 and TRBJ2-5, with D hard to call. This CDR3 contains 13 residues. Germline CDR1 is SGHTA and CDR2 is FQGNSA. The V end was cut by 3 bases, the J end by 7 bases, with 12 bases between. CDR3 sequence reads: CASSFTSYGTQYF. CDR3 coding DNA: TGTGCCAGCAGCTTTACATCATATGGGACCCAGTACTTC. Complete variable domain (other parts from reference TRBV7-2 and TRBJ2-5): GAGVSQSPSNKVTEKGKDVELRCDPISGHTALYWYRQSLGQGLEFLIYFQGNSAPDKSGLPSDRFSAERTGGSVSTLTIQRTQQEDSAVYLCASSFTSYGTQYFGPGTRLLVL.

This clonotype was seen a few times. The CDR3 region has the DNA TGTGCCAGCGTTACCACTCACAGGGGTTTCCCCTACGAGCAGTACTTC. Residues: CASVTTHRGFPYEQYF. This chain connects TRBV12-3 or TRBV12-4 to TRBJ2-7, with 7 bases lining up with TRBD1. The CDR3 has 16 amino acids. Trimming at V came to 8 bases and at J to 2 bases, leaving 15 bases not matched to a gene.

The sample holds a few counts of this clonotype. This chain links TRBV4-1 with TRBJ2-1; 9 positions match TRBD1. The CDR3 extends over 19 amino acids. Germline values: CDR1 MGHRA, CDR2 YSYEKL. J lost 5 bases, V lost 6 bases, and 20 bases had no gene match. The CDR3 loop reads CASSGGQGNHQAANNEQFF. CDR3 coding DNA: TGCGCCAGCAGTGGGGGACAGGGCAACCACCAGGCCGCTAACAATGAGCAGTTCTTC.